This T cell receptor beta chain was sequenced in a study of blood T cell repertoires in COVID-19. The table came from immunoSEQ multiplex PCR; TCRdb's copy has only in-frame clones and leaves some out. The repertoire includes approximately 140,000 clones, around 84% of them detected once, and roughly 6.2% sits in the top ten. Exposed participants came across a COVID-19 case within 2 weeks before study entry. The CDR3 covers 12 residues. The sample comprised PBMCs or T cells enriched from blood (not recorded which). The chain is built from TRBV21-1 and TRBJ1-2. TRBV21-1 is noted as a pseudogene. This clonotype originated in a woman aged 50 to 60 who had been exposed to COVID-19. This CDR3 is CASLLGFYGYTF. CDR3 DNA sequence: TGTGCCAGTCTTCTCGGGTTCTATGGCTACACCTTC.